The 24 T cell receptor beta chains below all came from one sample that was sequenced in a study of blood T cell repertoires in COVID-19. The data were produced by immunoSEQ multiplex PCR, yet TCRdb's version contains in-frame clones alone and is incomplete. The sample consists of 180,000 or so clones, about 85% of them appearing once. The sequenced material came from peripheral blood. These receptors were obtained from a woman aged 25 to 45 with active or convalescent COVID-19.

A single count supports this clone. This chain links TRBV14 with TRBJ1-1, with 9 bases identical to TRBD1. After removal of 5 bases from V and 4 bases from J, the junction contained 5 bases not matched to a gene. This CDR3 contains 14 residues. Germline V gene data show CDR1 as SGHDN and CDR2 as FVKESK. The CDR3 reads CASSYGQGRTEAFF. DNA of the CDR3: TGTGCCAGCAGCTACGGACAGGGGCGCACTGAAGCTTTCTTT. Drawing the rest from reference TRBV14 and TRBJ1-1, the complete variable domain is EAGVTQFPSHSVIEKGQTVTLRCDPISGHDNLYWYRRVMGKEIKFLLHFVKESKQDESGMPNNRFLAERTGGTYSTLKVQPAELEDSGVYFCASSYGQGRTEAFFGQGTRLTVV.

This chain links TRBV30 with TRBJ1-2; 7 nucleotides align to TRBD1. This CDR3 is built from 15 residues. After removal of 0 bases from V and 4 bases from J, the junction contained 8 bases not matched to a gene. Per germline, CDR1 GTSNPN and CDR2 SVGIG (reference sequence). The CDR3 nucleotides read TGTGCCTGGAGTGTATGGGACAGCGGAAGCTATGGCTACACCTTC. It is translated as CAWSVWDSGSYGYTF.

This chain connects TRBV7-2 to TRBJ1-4, with D possibly matching TRBD1 (5 bases). Germline V gives CDR1 SGHTA, CDR2 FQGNSA. The CDR3 spans 15 residues. With 2 bases removed from V and 7 bases from J, the gap between germline ends came to 14 bases. CDR3 DNA: TGTGCCAGCAGCTTAAGCCAGGGAGGGAGTGAAAAACTGTTTTTT. Its translation is CASSLSQGGSEKLFF.

This chain connects TRBV5-1 to TRBJ1-1; unclear D gene. Germline V lookup: CDR1 SGHRS, CDR2 YFSETQ. CDR3 length: 15 amino acids. Trimming took off 0 bases at V and 0 bases at J, with 9 bases between the two ends. The CDR3 nucleotides are TGCGCCAGCAGCTTGGGGGGAGCGGTGAACACTGAAGCTTTCTTT. It specifies CASSLGGAVNTEAFF.

The rearrangement uses TRBV12-3 or TRBV12-4 and TRBJ1-5; D gene unclear. This CDR3 is 13 amino acids long. The V end was cut by 6 bases, the J end by 5 bases, with 11 bases between. The CDR3 bases are TGTGCCAGCAGACTCGCGGGATATCAGCCCCAGCATTTT. Translation gives CASRLAGYQPQHF.

The CDR3 region is CASSSRPGSSYNEQFF. Written as DNA, the CDR3 is TGTGCCAGCAGCTCCCGTCCAGGAAGCTCCTACAATGAGCAGTTCTTC. The chain has TRBV13 and TRBJ2-1; D unclear. Germline CDR1 PRHDT, CDR2 FYEKMQ (reference sequence). The V end lost 4 bases, the J end lost 0 bases, and 13 bases lay between the germline ends. The CDR3 covers 16 residues.

The V gene is TRBV30, the J gene TRBJ1-5, with D maybe TRBD1 (6 bases). The germline V gene encodes CDR1 GTSNPN and CDR2 SVGIG (reference sequence). This CDR3 has 14 amino acids. Deletions cut 4 bases from V and 4 bases from J, with 14 bases between. The CDR3 is CAWKLGGGNQPQHF. CDR3 DNA sequence: TGTGCCTGGAAATTGGGAGGGGGGAATCAGCCCCAGCATTTT.

The rearrangement joins TRBV11-2 to TRBJ2-5, with TRBD1 identical over 9 bases. The V gene's germline CDR1 is SGHAT and CDR2 FQNNGV. CDR3 size: 15 residues. Trimming took 1 base from V and 1 from J; bases not matched to a gene: 1. CDR3 amino acids: CASSLGTGVQETQYF. CDR3 nucleotide sequence: TGTGCCAGCAGCTTAGGGACAGGGGTCCAAGAGACCCAGTACTTC.

The CDR3 DNA reads as TGTGCCAGCAGCCCCGCGGACGGGAACAATGAGCAGTTCTTC. The encoded protein is CASSPADGNNEQFF. The rearrangement joins TRBV3-1 (or the pseudogene TRBV3-2) to TRBJ2-1; maybe TRBD2 (5 bases). The germline V gene has CDR1 LGHDT and CDR2 YNNKEL (reference sequence). The V and J ends lost 4 bases and 5 bases respectively, with 12 bases between them. The CDR3 runs 14 residues.

The table lists this clone with a few counts. This rearrangement joins TRBV15 to TRBJ1-5; TRBD1 is a possible D gene (5 bases). This CDR3 has 13 residues. Trimming shortened V by 4 bases and J by 4 bases, and 8 bases separated the two germline ends. The germline V gene encodes CDR1 LNHNV and CDR2 YYDKDF (reference sequence). CDR3 coding DNA: TGTGCCACCAGCACAGGGCAGAATCAGCCCCAGCATTTT. It translates to CATSTGQNQPQHF.

The gene calls are TRBV6-5 and TRBJ1-1, with unresolved D. The CDR3 runs to 13 residues. Germline V gene lookup returns CDR1 MNHEY and CDR2 SVGAGI. V shed 5 bases and J shed 0 bases, with 7 bases lying between them. CDR3 DNA: TGTGCCAGCAGTCAGGTTCTGAACACTGAAGCTTTCTTT. It specifies CASSQVLNTEAFF.

The chain joins TRBV7-8 to TRBJ1-1; no reliable D call. Trimming stripped 2 bases from V and 4 bases from J, with 2 bases between. The CDR3 length is 11 residues. Germline V gives CDR1 SGHVS, CDR2 FQNEAQ. CDR3 nucleotides: TGTGCCAGCAGCTTACTCACTGAAGCTTTCTTT. Protein product: CASSLLTEAFF. The whole variable domain, filled in from reference TRBV7-8 and TRBJ1-1, reads GAGVSQSPRYKVAKRGQDVALRCDPISGHVSLFWYQQALGQGPEFLTYFQNEAQLDKSGLPSDRFFAERPEGSVSTLKIQRTQQEDSAVYLCASSLLTEAFFGQGTRLTVV.

The V gene is TRBV29-1, the J gene TRBJ1-1, with D possibly matching TRBD1 (6 bases). V was cut by 4 bases and J by 5 bases, with 17 bases left in between. The CDR3 extends over 14 amino acids. Germline lookup yields CDR1 SQVTM and CDR2 ANQGSEA. CDR3 residues: CSVALHRAQTEAFF. CDR3 sequence (DNA): TGCAGCGTTGCCCTTCACAGGGCCCAAACTGAAGCTTTCTTT.

This clone has a handful of counts. The chain carries TRBV28 and TRBJ1-1, with D unresolved. V gave up 5 bases and J gave up 2 bases, with 12 bases separating them. This CDR3 spans 14 amino acids. CDR1 and CDR2 from the germline V gene are MDHEN and SYDVKM. CDR3 region: CASSTGRINTEAFF. For the CDR3, the DNA is TGTGCCAGCAGTACCGGGAGGATAAACACTGAAGCTTTCTTT.

This chain joins TRBV6-5 and TRBJ1-3; TRBD1 matches 9 bases. The CDR3 spans 15 residues. J was trimmed by 0 bases and V by 6 bases; bases with no gene match: 3. The germline CDR1 and CDR2 sequences are MNHEY and SVGAGI. Written as DNA, the CDR3 is TGTGCCAGCAGAAGACAGGGGGGCTCTGGAAACACCATATATTTT. Protein: CASRRQGGSGNTIYF.

A single count supports this clone. The rearrangement links TRBV27 to TRBJ1-5, with 10 bases lining up with TRBD1. CDR1 and CDR2 (germline): MNHEY, SMNVEV (reference sequence). V dropped 2 bases and J dropped 0; count of bases not matched to a gene: 25. The CDR3 spans 24 residues. In DNA, the CDR3 is TGTGCCAGCAGTTTACTCGAGACAGGGGGCGATGGAAATTTCGCGCCGGATAGCAATCAGCCCCAGCATTTT. Translating it yields CASSLLETGGDGNFAPDSNQPQHF.

V gene TRBV11-2 combines with J gene TRBJ1-2, with a tentative D call TRBD1 (5 bases). CDR1 is SGHAT, CDR2 FQNNGV, per germline. This CDR3 region has 16 residues. Trimming removed 5 bases from V and 4 bases from J, with 20 bases in between. CDR3 bases: TGTGCCAGCAGCCCTGGGCAGGGTCGTTTTGCCTATGGCTACACCTTC. It encodes CASSPGQGRFAYGYTF. The whole variable domain, filled in from reference TRBV11-2 and TRBJ1-2, reads EAGVAQSPRYKIIEKRQSVAFWCNPISGHATLYWYQQILGQGPKLLIQFQNNGVVDDSQLPKDRFSAERLKGVDSTLKIQPAKLEDSAVYLCASSPGQGRFAYGYTFGSGTRLTVV.

Only a few counts were recorded for this clone. The gene calls are TRBV5-1 and TRBJ1-1; TRBD1 matches 8 bases. After removal of 4 bases from V and 8 bases from J, the junction contained 10 bases not matched to a gene. Per the germline V gene, CDR1 is SGHRS and CDR2 is YFSETQ. The CDR3 spans 14 residues. CDR3 DNA sequence: TGCGCCAGCAGCACGTCGACAGGGGCGACGGAAGCTTTCTTT. It codes for CASSTSTGATEAFF.

V is TRBV5-5 and J is TRBJ1-1; TRBD1 is a possible D gene (5 bases). Per germline, CDR1 SGHKS and CDR2 YYEKEE (reference sequence). This CDR3 has 13 amino acids. V was shortened by 3 bases and J by 2 bases, with 8 bases between the two germline ends. The CDR3 DNA sequence: TGTGCCAGCAGCTGGGGGGGTAACACTGAAGCTTTCTTT. Translating it yields CASSWGGNTEAFF.

This chain uses TRBV11-3 with TRBJ1-2, with 9 positions matching TRBD1. This CDR3 is built from 16 residues. The V segment lost 4 bases and the J segment 2 bases; nucleotides outside the gene matches: 8. Germline loops: CDR1 SGHNT, CDR2 YENEEA. For the CDR3, the DNA is TGTGCCAGCAGCTCACTCCTACAGGGGGCGAACTATGGCTACACCTTC. This gives the protein CASSSLLQGANYGYTF.

This clone was seen only once. This chain connects TRBV19 to TRBJ1-6, with D maybe TRBD1 (6 bases). Trimming took off 6 bases at V and 10 bases at J, with 10 bases between the two ends. Germline V gene sequence: CDR1 LNHDA, CDR2 SQIVND (reference sequence). CDR3 size: 12 residues. The CDR3 region is CASRQGGSPLHF. The CDR3 DNA reads as TGTGCCAGTAGACAGGGAGGGTCACCCCTCCACTTT.

The rearrangement joins TRBV27 to TRBJ2-1; 7 bases align to TRBD2. V trimming: 1 base; J trimming: 7 bases; junction bases outside the gene matches: 7. The germline gives CDR1 MNHEY, CDR2 SMNVEV (reference sequence). The CDR3 spans 15 residues. CDR3 sequence: CASSLLAGVINEQFF. CDR3 nucleotides: TGTGCCAGCAGTTTATTGGCGGGAGTGATAAATGAGCAGTTCTTC.

The J gene is TRBJ2-7, the V gene TRBV18; 9 bases match TRBD2. The germline CDR1 and CDR2 sequences are KGHSH and LQKENI. Unmatched junction bases numbered 3, after V lost 5 bases and J lost 1 base. The CDR3 loop spans 14 amino acids. Written as DNA, the CDR3 is TGTGCCAGCTCATCGACTAGCGGATCCTACGAGCAGTACTTC. Translated, it gives CASSSTSGSYEQYF.

The V call is TRBV10-2, the J call TRBJ1-1; D gene uncertain. The CDR3 loop spans 11 amino acids. Between the trimmed V and J ends, which lost 5 bases and 1 base, there was a span of 2 bases. CDR1 WSHSY and CDR2 SAAADI come from the germline V gene. This CDR3 is CASSQNTEAFF. The CDR3 nucleotides are TGCGCCAGCAGTCAGAACACTGAAGCTTTCTTT.